This T cell receptor beta chain originates from a study of Ad26.COV2.S vaccination and SARS-CoV-2 variants. Study-level points and caveats: Using TCR breadth and depth analyses may have led to underestimated total T cell responses.

In regard to this clone: The antigen is undetermined.

Germline CDR1 and CDR2: SGHDT and YYEEEE. Trimming took 3 bases from V and 5 from J; bases not matched to a gene: 17. This CDR3 has 19 amino acids. Treatment denoted: about 20 received Ad26.COV2.S at low or high dose, single or two shots; 5 received placebo; per-sample allocation not given. On day 63 after the first injection, vaccine and placebo recipients gave samples. Only in-frame clones appear in the TCRdb table, and some are missing; sequencing was by immunoSEQ multiplex PCR. The sample holds around 400,000 clones; 90% are singletons and the top ten take more than 9%. This chain links TRBV5-6 with TRBJ1-2, with TRBD1 identical over 12 bases. The specimen comprised peripheral blood, sampled in a trial of Ad26.COV2.S vaccine versus placebo. The TCR comes from a person aged 18-60 years who received the Ad26.COV2.S COVID-19 vaccine or a placebo. The CDR3 spells CASSYTVPGQGAPDYGYTF. The CDR3 nucleotides are TGTGCCAGCAGCTACACCGTCCCGGGACAGGGGGCGCCAGATTATGGCTACACCTTC.